This T cell receptor beta chain was captured by sequencing in a study of blood T cells in healthy people across ages. PCR was performed a second time for roughly 7 to 12 cycles using a sample-barcoded 5' primer and a J-beta primer mix. Each cDNA molecule was tagged by a template-switch adaptor with 12 random nucleotides. TCRdb used MiXCR to reprocess the 5' RACE reads, holding one entry per CDR3 protein. The repertoire holds about 1.6 million distinct CDR3 sequences, with around 35% as singletons. As concerns this clonotype: Antigen unknown.

Notes on the study in general: Possibly confounding the expanded clonotype changes was the fact that donor CMV status was unknown. Unsorted PBMCs prevented conclusive naive versus antigen-experienced comparison.

V gave up 6 bases and J gave up 5 bases, with 16 bases separating them. The CDR3 extends over 14 amino acids. Looked up from germline, CDR1 is SNHLY and CDR2 is FYNNEI. This sequence joins TRBV2 and TRBJ2-5; D may correspond to TRBD1 or TRBD2 (5 bases each). The sample was blood. The receptor was isolated from a woman in her twenties or thirties in good health. In DNA, the CDR3 is TGTGCCAGCAGAAGGGGTGTATGGAGGGAGACCCAGTACTTC. Encoded protein: CASRRGVWRETQYF.